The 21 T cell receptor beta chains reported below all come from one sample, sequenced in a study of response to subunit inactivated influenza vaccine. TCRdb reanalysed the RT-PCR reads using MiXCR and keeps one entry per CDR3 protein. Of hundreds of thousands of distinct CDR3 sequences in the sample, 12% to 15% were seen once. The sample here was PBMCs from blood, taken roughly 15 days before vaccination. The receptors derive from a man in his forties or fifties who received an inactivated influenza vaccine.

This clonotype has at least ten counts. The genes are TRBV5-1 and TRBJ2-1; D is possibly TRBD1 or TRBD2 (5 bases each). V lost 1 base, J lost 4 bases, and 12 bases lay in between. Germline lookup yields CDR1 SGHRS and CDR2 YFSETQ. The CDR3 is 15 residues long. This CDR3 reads CASSLMGVEYNEQFF. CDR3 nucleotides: TGCGCCAGCAGCTTGATGGGGGTAGAGTACAATGAGCAGTTCTTC.

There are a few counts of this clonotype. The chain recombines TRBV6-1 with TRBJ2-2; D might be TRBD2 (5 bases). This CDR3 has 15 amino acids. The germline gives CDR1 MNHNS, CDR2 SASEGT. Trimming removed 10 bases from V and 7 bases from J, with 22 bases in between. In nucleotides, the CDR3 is TGTGCCACGGGTTCTCTACCAGAGACTAACGGGGAGCTGTTTTTT. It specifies CATGSLPETNGELFF.

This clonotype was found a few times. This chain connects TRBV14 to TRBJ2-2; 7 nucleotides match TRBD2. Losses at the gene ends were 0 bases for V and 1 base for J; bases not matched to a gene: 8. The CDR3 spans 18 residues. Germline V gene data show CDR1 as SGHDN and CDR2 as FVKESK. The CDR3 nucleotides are TGTGCCAGCAGCCAAGAAGTGCGATCTAGCGGGAACACCGGGGAGCTGTTTTTT. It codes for CASSQEVRSSGNTGELFF.

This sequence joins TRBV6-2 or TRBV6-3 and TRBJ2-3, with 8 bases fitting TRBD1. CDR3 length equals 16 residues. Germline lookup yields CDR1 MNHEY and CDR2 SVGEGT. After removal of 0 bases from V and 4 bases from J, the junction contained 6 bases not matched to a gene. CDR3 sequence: CASSYSRQGIADTQYF. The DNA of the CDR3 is TGTGCCAGCAGTTACTCGAGACAGGGGATTGCAGATACGCAGTATTTT.

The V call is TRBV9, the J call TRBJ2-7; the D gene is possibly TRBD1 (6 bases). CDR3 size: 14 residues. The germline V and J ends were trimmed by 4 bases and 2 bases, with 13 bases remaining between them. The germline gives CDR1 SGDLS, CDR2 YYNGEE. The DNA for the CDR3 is TGTGCCAGCAGCAAAAGACAGGCCGCCTACGAGCAGTACTTC. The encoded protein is CASSKRQAAYEQYF.

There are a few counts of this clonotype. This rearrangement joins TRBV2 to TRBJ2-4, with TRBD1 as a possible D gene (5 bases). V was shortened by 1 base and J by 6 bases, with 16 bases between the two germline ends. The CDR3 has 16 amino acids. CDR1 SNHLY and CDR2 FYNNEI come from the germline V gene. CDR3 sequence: CASSEVGASKLNIQYF. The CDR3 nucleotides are TGTGCCAGCAGTGAAGTTGGGGCCAGCAAACTAAACATTCAGTACTTC.

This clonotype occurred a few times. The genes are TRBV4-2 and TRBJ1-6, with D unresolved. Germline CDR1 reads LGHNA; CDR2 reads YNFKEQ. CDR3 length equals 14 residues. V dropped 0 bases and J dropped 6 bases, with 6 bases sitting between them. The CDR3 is CASSQDTSNSPLHF. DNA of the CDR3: TGTGCCAGCAGCCAAGATACAAGTAATTCACCCCTCCACTTT.

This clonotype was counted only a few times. The CDR3: CSYTGAAKNIQYF. CDR3 in DNA: TGCAGCTACACGGGCGCGGCGAAAAACATTCAGTACTTC. The V and J genes are TRBV29-1 and TRBJ2-4, with unresolved D. The germline V gene has CDR1 SQVTM and CDR2 ANQGSEA. Trimming removed 8 bases from V and 4 bases from J, with 15 bases in between. This CDR3 is built from 13 residues.

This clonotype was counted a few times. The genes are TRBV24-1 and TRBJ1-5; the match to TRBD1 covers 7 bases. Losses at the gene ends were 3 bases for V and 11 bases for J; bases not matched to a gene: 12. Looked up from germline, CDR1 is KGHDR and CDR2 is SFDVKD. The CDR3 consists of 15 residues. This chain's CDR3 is CATSDTTTGWQAQHF. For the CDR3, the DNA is TGTGCCACCAGTGATACCACGACAGGGTGGCAAGCCCAGCATTTT.

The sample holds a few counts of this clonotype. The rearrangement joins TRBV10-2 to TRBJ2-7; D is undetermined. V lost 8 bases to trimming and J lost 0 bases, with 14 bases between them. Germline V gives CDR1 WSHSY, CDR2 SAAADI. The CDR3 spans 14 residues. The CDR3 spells CASLPDASSYEQYF. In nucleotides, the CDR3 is TGCGCCAGCCTTCCTGACGCGAGCTCCTACGAGCAGTACTTC.

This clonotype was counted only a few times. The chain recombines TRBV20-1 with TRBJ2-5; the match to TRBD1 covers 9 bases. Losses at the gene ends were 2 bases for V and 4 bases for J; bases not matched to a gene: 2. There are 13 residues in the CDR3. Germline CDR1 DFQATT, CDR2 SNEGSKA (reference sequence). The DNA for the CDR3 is TGCAGTGCTAGAAAGGGACAGGGAGAGACCCAGTACTTC. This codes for CSARKGQGETQYF.

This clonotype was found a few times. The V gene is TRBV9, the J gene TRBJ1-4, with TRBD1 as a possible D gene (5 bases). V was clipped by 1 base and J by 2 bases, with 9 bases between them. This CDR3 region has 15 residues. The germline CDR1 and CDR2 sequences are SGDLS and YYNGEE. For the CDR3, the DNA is TGTGCCAGCAGCGTATCCGGGGCGACTAATGAAAAACTGTTTTTT. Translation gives CASSVSGATNEKLFF. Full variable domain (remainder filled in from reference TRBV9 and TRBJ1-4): DSGVTQTPKHLITATGQRVTLRCSPRSGDLSVYWYQQSLDQGLQFLIQYYNGEERAKGNILERFSAQQFPDLHSELNLSSLELGDSALYFCASSVSGATNEKLFFGSGTQLSVL.

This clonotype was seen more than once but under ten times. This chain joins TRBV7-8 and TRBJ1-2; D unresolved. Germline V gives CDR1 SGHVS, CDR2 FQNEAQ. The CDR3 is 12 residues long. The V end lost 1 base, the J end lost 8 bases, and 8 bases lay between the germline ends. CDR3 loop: CASSLDFGGYTF. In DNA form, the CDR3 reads TGTGCCAGCAGCTTAGATTTCGGAGGCTACACCTTC. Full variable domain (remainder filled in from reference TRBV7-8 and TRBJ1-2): GAGVSQSPRYKVAKRGQDVALRCDPISGHVSLFWYQQALGQGPEFLTYFQNEAQLDKSGLPSDRFFAERPEGSVSTLKIQRTQQEDSAVYLCASSLDFGGYTFGSGTRLTVV.

CDR3 nucleotide sequence: TGTGCCAGCAGGGGACAGGTAGGGCTTACGACGAAGCAGTTCTTC. Amino acids: CASRGQVGLTTKQFF. The rearrangement links TRBV6-1 to TRBJ2-1, with 8 bases that match TRBD1. The CDR3 loop spans 15 amino acids. Losses at the gene ends were 6 bases for V and 11 bases for J; bases not matched to a gene: 15. Germline-derived CDR1 and CDR2 are MNHNS and SASEGT.

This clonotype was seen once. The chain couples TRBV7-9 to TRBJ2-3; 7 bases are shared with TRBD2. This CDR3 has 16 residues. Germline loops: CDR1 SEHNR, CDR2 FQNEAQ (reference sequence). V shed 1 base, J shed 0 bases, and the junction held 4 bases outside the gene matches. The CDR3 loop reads CASSLGLSGSTDTQYF. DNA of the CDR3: TGTGCCAGCAGCTTAGGACTTAGCGGGAGCACAGATACGCAGTATTTT.

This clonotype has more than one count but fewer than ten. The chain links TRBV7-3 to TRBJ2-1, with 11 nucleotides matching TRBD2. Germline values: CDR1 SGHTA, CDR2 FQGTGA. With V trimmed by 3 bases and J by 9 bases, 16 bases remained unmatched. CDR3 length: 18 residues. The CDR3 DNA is TGTGCCAGCAGCTTTCACCCCGGGACTAGCGGATCCAGCGGTGAGCAGTTCTTC. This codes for CASSFHPGTSGSSGEQFF.

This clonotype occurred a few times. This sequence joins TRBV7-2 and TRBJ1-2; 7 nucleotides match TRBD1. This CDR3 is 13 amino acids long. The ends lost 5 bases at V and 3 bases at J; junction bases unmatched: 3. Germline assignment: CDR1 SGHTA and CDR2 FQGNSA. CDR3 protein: CASSTTGYYGYTF. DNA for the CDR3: TGTGCCAGCAGCACGACAGGGTACTATGGCTACACCTTC.

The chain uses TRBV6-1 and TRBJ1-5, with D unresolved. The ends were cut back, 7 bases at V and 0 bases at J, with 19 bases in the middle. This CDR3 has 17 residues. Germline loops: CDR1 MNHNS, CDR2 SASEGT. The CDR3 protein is CASIRGNGSHSNQPQHF. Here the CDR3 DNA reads TGTGCCAGCATCCGAGGAAATGGCTCGCATAGCAATCAGCCCCAGCATTTT.

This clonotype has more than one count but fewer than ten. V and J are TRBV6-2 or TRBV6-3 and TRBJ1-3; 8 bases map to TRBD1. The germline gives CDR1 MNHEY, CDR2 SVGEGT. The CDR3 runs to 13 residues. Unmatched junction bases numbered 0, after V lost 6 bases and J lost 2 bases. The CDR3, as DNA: TGTGCCAGCAGACAGGGGGCTGGAAACACCATATATTTT. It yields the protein CASRQGAGNTIYF.

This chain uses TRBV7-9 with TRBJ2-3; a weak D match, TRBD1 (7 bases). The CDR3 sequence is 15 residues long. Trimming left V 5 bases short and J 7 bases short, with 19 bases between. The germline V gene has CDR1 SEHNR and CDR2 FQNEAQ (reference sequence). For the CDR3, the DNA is TGTGCCAGCAGCCCCCAGGGGGGAAAAGGTCATACGCAGTATTTT. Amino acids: CASSPQGGKGHTQYF.

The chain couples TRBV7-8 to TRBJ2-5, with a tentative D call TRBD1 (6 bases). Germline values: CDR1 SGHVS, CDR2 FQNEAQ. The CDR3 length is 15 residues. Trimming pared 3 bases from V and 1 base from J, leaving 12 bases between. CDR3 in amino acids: CASSFPDSPQETQYF. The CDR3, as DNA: TGTGCCAGCAGCTTCCCGGACAGCCCCCAAGAGACCCAGTACTTC.